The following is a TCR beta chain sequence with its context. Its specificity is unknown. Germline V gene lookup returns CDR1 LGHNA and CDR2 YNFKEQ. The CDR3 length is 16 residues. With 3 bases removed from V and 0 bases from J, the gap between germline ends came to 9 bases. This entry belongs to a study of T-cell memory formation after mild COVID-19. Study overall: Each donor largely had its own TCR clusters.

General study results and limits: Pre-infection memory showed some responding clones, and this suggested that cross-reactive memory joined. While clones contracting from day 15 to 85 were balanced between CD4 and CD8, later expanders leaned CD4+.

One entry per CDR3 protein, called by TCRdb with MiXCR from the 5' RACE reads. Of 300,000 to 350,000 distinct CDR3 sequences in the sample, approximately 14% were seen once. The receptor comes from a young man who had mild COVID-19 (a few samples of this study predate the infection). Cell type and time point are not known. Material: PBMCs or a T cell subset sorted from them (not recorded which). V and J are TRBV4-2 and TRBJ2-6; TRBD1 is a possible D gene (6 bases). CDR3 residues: CASSQTGDSGANVLTF. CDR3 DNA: TGTGCCAGCAGCCAGACAGGAGACTCTGGGGCCAACGTCCTGACTTTC.